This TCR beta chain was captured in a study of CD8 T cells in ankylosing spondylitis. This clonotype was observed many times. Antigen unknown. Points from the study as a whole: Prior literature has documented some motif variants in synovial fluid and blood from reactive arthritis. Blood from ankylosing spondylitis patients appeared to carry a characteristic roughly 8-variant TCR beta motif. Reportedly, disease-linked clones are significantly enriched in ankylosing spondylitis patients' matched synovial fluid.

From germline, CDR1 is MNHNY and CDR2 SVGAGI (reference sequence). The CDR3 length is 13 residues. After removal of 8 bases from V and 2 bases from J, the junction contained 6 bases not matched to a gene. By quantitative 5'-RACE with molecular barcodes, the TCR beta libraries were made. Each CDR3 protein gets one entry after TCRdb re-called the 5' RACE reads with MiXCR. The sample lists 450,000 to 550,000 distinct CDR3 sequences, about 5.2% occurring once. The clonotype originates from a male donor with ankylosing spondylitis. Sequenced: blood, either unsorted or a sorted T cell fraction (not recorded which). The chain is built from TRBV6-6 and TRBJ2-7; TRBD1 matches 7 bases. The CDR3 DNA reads TGTGCCAGCGGAGACAGGGTCGCCTACGAGCAGTACTTC. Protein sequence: CASGDRVAYEQYF.